These 13 T cell receptor beta chains were all obtained from the same sample, sequenced in a study of cytomegalovirus exposure and HLA in healthy donors. PCR was performed using 60 Vbeta and 13 Jbeta primers. The data were produced by immunoSEQ multiplex PCR, yet TCRdb's version contains in-frame clones alone and is incomplete. The table has approximately 200,000 clones, around 78% seen once. Sequenced input: PBMCs. The origin of the receptors is a man aged 25 to 40 in good health and CMV-seronegative.

The V and J genes are TRBV30 and TRBJ1-1, with D uncertain. V was trimmed by 2 bases and J by 5 bases, leaving 12 bases between them. The germline V gene has CDR1 GTSNPN and CDR2 SVGIG (reference sequence). The CDR3 has 13 residues. The CDR3 sequence: CAWSWQTLTEAFF. The CDR3 DNA reads TGTGCCTGGAGTTGGCAGACATTGACTGAAGCTTTCTTT. The full variable domain, its missing parts supplied by reference TRBV30 and TRBJ1-1, is SQTIHQWPATLVQPVGSPLSLECTVEGTSNPNLYWYRQAAGRGLQLLFYSVGIGQISSEVPQNLSASRPQDRQFILSSKKLLLSDSGFYLCAWSWQTLTEAFFGQGTRLTVV.

The J gene is TRBJ1-1, the V gene TRBV9, with 9 nucleotides matching TRBD1. Germline V lookup: CDR1 SGDLS, CDR2 YYNGEE. The V gene end was trimmed by 3 bases and the J gene end by 5 bases; junction bases not matched to a gene: 8. CDR3 length equals 15 residues. DNA of the CDR3: TGTGCCAGCAGCGCCTCACAGGGGGCGCGAACTGAAGCTTTCTTT. This encodes CASSASQGARTEAFF. Looking up the rest from reference TRBV9 and TRBJ1-1 gives the full variable domain: DSGVTQTPKHLITATGQRVTLRCSPRSGDLSVYWYQQSLDQGLQFLIQYYNGEERAKGNILERFSAQQFPDLHSELNLSSLELGDSALYFCASSASQGARTEAFFGQGTRLTVV.

This clone has only a few counts. The gene calls are TRBV5-1 and TRBJ2-7, with TRBD1 matching over 10 bases. CDR1 and CDR2 from the germline V gene are SGHRS and YFSETQ. J was trimmed by 2 bases and V by 0 bases; bases with no gene match: 8. The CDR3 has 17 residues. CDR3 coding DNA: TGCGCCAGCAGCTTGGAGGGACAGGGGTATTCTCCCTACGAGCAGTACTTC. Translated: CASSLEGQGYSPYEQYF. Full variable domain (rest looked up from reference TRBV5-1 and TRBJ2-7): KAGVTQTPRYLIKTRGQQVTLSCSPISGHRSVSWYQQTPGQGLQFLFEYFSETQRNKGNFPGRFSGRQFSNSRSEMNVSTLELGDSALYLCASSLEGQGYSPYEQYFGPGTRLTVT.

Of note for this clone: The sample has other DNA sequences that encode this CDR3 too. The rearrangement uses TRBV29-1 and TRBJ2-7; weak D call: TRBD1 (5 bases). Germline V gene lookup returns CDR1 SQVTM and CDR2 ANQGSEA. The CDR3 spans 12 residues. V lost 1 base and J lost 4, with 8 bases in between. The CDR3 bases are TGCAGCGTTGAAGGCCAGGGATACGAGCAGTACTTC. The encoded protein is CSVEGQGYEQYF.

With regard to this clone: This sample includes further DNA sequences coding for the same CDR3. The rearrangement joins TRBV25-1 to TRBJ2-2, with TRBD2 identical over 11 bases. The CDR3 has 16 amino acids. The germline CDR1 and CDR2 sequences are MGHDK and SYGVNS. With 7 bases clipped from V and 5 bases from J, the junction kept 9 bases outside the gene matches. CDR3 region: CASTNSRLAGTGELFF. CDR3 DNA: TGTGCCAGCACAAATTCCCGACTAGCGGGGACCGGGGAGCTGTTTTTT.

The chain uses TRBV4-2 and TRBJ2-1; 7 bases fit TRBD2. CDR1 and CDR2 (germline): LGHNA, YNFKEQ. CDR3 length: 15 amino acids. The junction had 8 bases not matched to a gene; V was cut back by 1 base and J by 8 bases. The DNA for the CDR3 is TGTGCCAGCAGCCAAGCCAGCGGGATGACCGATGAGCAGTTCTTC. Translation: CASSQASGMTDEQFF.

This chain uses TRBV6-5 with TRBJ2-5, with TRBD2 as a possible D gene (6 bases). Trimming shortened V by 2 bases and J by 4 bases, and 14 bases separated the two germline ends. The CDR3 covers 15 residues. Germline V gene data show CDR1 as MNHEY and CDR2 as SVGAGI. CDR3 nucleotide sequence: TGTGCCAGCAGTTACCTCAGGGAGGAGGGAGAGACCCAGTACTTC. As protein: CASSYLREEGETQYF.

The V call is TRBV19, the J call TRBJ2-7, with TRBD2 as a possible D gene (5 bases). CDR1 and CDR2 from the germline V gene are LNHDA and SQIVND (reference sequence). V lost 2 bases and J lost 3, with 23 bases in between. The CDR3 runs to 18 residues. In DNA, the CDR3 is TGTGCCAGTAGTATATCTGGGTTTTTCAGGACTGGAGACTACGAGCAGTACTTC. Its translation is CASSISGFFRTGDYEQYF.

The rearrangement links TRBV6-5 to TRBJ2-2; D perhaps matches TRBD2 (5 bases). Germline CDR1 is MNHEY and CDR2 is SVGAGI. V was trimmed by 2 bases and J by 4 bases, leaving 5 bases between them. This CDR3 contains 13 residues. CDR3 residues: CASSYEGTGELFF. The CDR3 DNA is TGTGCCAGCAGTTACGAGGGCACCGGGGAGCTGTTTTTT.

The V call is TRBV15, the J call TRBJ1-1, with D maybe TRBD1 (5 bases). V shed 0 bases and J shed 2 bases, with 10 bases lying between them. CDR3 size: 15 residues. CDR1 is LNHNV, CDR2 YYDKDF, per germline (reference sequence). CDR3 nucleotide sequence: TGTGCCACCAGCAGAGAGTTAAGGGGTAACACTGAAGCTTTCTTT. It encodes CATSRELRGNTEAFF.

The CDR3 reads CASSLSGTTDTQYF. CDR3 DNA: TGTGCCAGCAGTCTTAGCGGGACCACAGATACGCAGTATTTT. The chain has TRBV6-5 and TRBJ2-3; 8 nucleotides match TRBD2. The V and J ends lost 5 bases and 2 bases, in that order; junction bases with no gene match: 3. The length of the CDR3 is 14 residues. From germline, CDR1 is MNHEY and CDR2 SVGAGI.

The chain combines TRBV28 with TRBJ1-2; 11 bases agree with TRBD1. The J segment lost 8 bases and the V segment lost 3 bases, leaving 17 bases of the junction unmatched. In germline, CDR1 is MDHEN, CDR2 SYDVKM. This CDR3 contains 18 residues. The CDR3 bases are TGTGCCAGCAGTTTCTGGGGACCCGGGACAGGGGGTGTGAAGGGCTACACCTTC. Protein product: CASSFWGPGTGGVKGYTF.

The J gene is TRBJ2-1, the V gene TRBV4-1; 7 bases are a match to TRBD2. This CDR3 is 16 amino acids long. The germline V gene encodes CDR1 MGHRA and CDR2 YSYEKL. V trimming: 1 base; J trimming: 12 bases; junction bases outside the gene matches: 15. The CDR3 sequence: CASSQAISGHPGGQFF. Here the CDR3 DNA reads TGCGCCAGCAGCCAAGCGATTAGCGGGCACCCAGGCGGGCAGTTCTTC.